The 11 T cell receptor beta chains below come from one sample, sequenced in a study of CD8+ T cells in alopecia areata. RNA was extracted and reverse transcribed into cDNA as the sequencing template. The assay was immunoSEQ multiplex PCR, and TCRdb's table has in-frame clones only and misses some. The sample includes 150,000 or so clones, around 87% seen only once; the top ten take around 15%. Material: CD8+ T cells sorted from blood, obtained at week 0. All receptors come from a human donor with alopecia areata.

J is TRBJ2-1 and V is TRBV4-1; D might be TRBD1 (5 bases). The CDR3 covers 16 residues. The germline V gene encodes CDR1 MGHRA and CDR2 YSYEKL. V was trimmed by 4 bases and J by 0 bases, leaving 13 bases between them. The CDR3 here is CASSLGPPSSYNEQFF. CDR3 in DNA: TGCGCCAGCAGCCTGGGGCCTCCGAGCTCCTACAATGAGCAGTTCTTC.

The chain recombines TRBV7-9 with TRBJ2-7; 8 positions agree with TRBD2. After removal of 4 bases from V and 3 bases from J, the junction contained 5 bases not matched to a gene. This CDR3 has 14 residues. Per the germline V gene, CDR1 is SEHNR and CDR2 is FQNEAQ (reference sequence). The CDR3 bases are TGTGCCAGCAGCTCAGCGGGGGACGGCTACGAGCAGTACTTC. Its protein product is CASSSAGDGYEQYF.

Regarding this clone: Different DNA sequences within this sample yield the same CDR3. The V and J genes are TRBV6-5 and TRBJ2-3, with D perhaps matching TRBD1 (6 bases). V lost 0 bases and J lost 2, with 9 bases in between. Germline-derived CDR1 and CDR2 are MNHEY and SVGAGI. The CDR3 loop spans 15 amino acids. In DNA, the CDR3 is TGTGCCAGCAGTTACTCTGGACAGCACACAGATACGCAGTATTTT. As protein: CASSYSGQHTDTQYF.

The CDR3 DNA reads as TGTGCCAGCAGGCGACAGTACATGAACACTGAAGCTTTCTTT. Residues: CASRRQYMNTEAFF. The chain combines TRBV6-5 with TRBJ1-1, with TRBD1 as a possible D gene (5 bases). V was pared by 6 bases and J by 0 bases, with 11 bases between. This CDR3 has 14 residues. Per germline, CDR1 MNHEY and CDR2 SVGAGI.

The chain couples TRBV6-6 to TRBJ2-3; 12 bases align to TRBD2. V lost 5 bases, J lost 6 bases, and 3 bases stayed unmatched. The CDR3 consists of 14 residues. The germline V gene encodes CDR1 MNHNY and CDR2 SVGAGI (reference sequence). The CDR3 DNA is TGTGCCAGCAGTCCTAGCGGGGGGGGTGATACGCAGTATTTT. Its protein product is CASSPSGGGDTQYF.

The V gene is TRBV11-2, the J gene TRBJ2-1; a possible D gene is TRBD2 (5 bases). The V and J ends lost 6 bases and 0 bases respectively, with 9 bases between them. Germline CDR1 is SGHAT and CDR2 is FQNNGV. The CDR3 has 14 amino acids. CDR3 nucleotide sequence: TGTGCCAGCAGACTAGGAAGCTCCTACAATGAGCAGTTCTTC. Translation gives CASRLGSSYNEQFF.

V and J are TRBV7-9 and TRBJ1-4; 7 bases are shared with TRBD1. The CDR3 is made up of 16 amino acids. Trimming at V came to 5 bases and at J to 4 bases, leaving 10 bases not matched to a gene. In germline, CDR1 is SEHNR, CDR2 FQNEAQ (reference sequence). CDR3 bases: TGTGCCAGCAGCCTCCTAGAGGGGGCAGATAATGAAAAACTGTTTTTT. Residues: CASSLLEGADNEKLFF.

This chain links TRBV4-1 with TRBJ1-3; no firm D call. The CDR3 is 14 residues long. The germline V gene encodes CDR1 MGHRA and CDR2 YSYEKL. Deletions cut 1 base from V and 2 bases from J, with 6 bases between. As DNA, the CDR3 is TGCGCCAGCAGCCAAGGCACCGCTGGAAACACCATATATTTT. Amino acids: CASSQGTAGNTIYF.

This sequence joins TRBV7-3 and TRBJ2-3, with D maybe TRBD1 (5 bases). The CDR3 totals 15 residues. V was cut by 4 bases and J by 3 bases, with 14 bases left in between. Per the germline V gene, CDR1 is SGHTA and CDR2 is FQGTGA. CDR3 nucleotide sequence: TGTGCCAGCAGCTCGACCCCCCAGGGAACAGATACGCAGTATTTT. Translated, it gives CASSSTPQGTDTQYF.

The J gene is TRBJ2-7, the V gene TRBV5-4, with D perhaps matching TRBD2 (5 bases). Trimming pared 5 bases from V and 7 bases from J, leaving 19 bases between. CDR3 length equals 14 residues. CDR1 and CDR2 (germline): SGHNT, YYREEE (reference sequence). CDR3 bases: TGTGCCAGCAGTTCAGGAGAGAGGGTGGGGGAGCAGTACTTC. This gives the protein CASSSGERVGEQYF.

This rearrangement joins TRBV4-2 to TRBJ2-7; D uncertain. Per the germline V gene, CDR1 is LGHNA and CDR2 is YNFKEQ. V was shortened by 4 bases and J by 1 base, with 11 bases between the two germline ends. The CDR3 runs to 14 residues. In nucleotides, the CDR3 is TGTGCCAGCAGCCCCAAGCTCCTATCCTACGAGCAGTACTTC. Translated: CASSPKLLSYEQYF.